One and the same sample provided the 24 T cell receptor beta chains below, sequenced in a study of blood T cells in healthy people across ages. A J-beta primer mix and a sample-barcoded 5' primer were used in a second PCR of roughly 6 to 12 cycles. TCRdb reprocessed the 5' RACE reads via MiXCR and lists one record per CDR3 protein. This sample has about 400,000 distinct CDR3 sequences, with roughly half found just once. Sequenced sample: blood. The origin of the receptors is a man aged 55 to 70 in good health.

V is TRBV6-5 and J is TRBJ1-2, with D possibly matching TRBD1 (6 bases). Trimming removed 5 bases at V and 4 bases at J, with 17 bases between. The CDR3 has 15 amino acids. Germline loops: CDR1 MNHEY, CDR2 SVGAGI. The CDR3, as DNA: TGTGCCAGCAGTGGGGGGGTTACAGGGACCTATGGCTACACCTTC. Protein product: CASSGGVTGTYGYTF.

The rearrangement uses TRBV7-8 and TRBJ2-1; 10 bases agree with TRBD1. Trimming took 5 bases from V and 5 from J; bases not matched to a gene: 15. CDR1 is SGHVS and CDR2 is FQNEAQ in the germline V gene. The CDR3 length is 18 residues. CDR3 sequence (DNA): TGTGCCAGCAGCCTACGACAGAGCCGGGACAGGGGCCACAATGAGCAGTTCTTC. Translating gives CASSLRQSRDRGHNEQFF.

V usage is TRBV2 and J usage is TRBJ1-2; 7 nucleotides line up with TRBD1. Germline assignment: CDR1 SNHLY and CDR2 FYNNEI. V lost 2 bases to trimming and J lost 5 bases; unmatched junction nucleotides: 5. The CDR3 spans 14 residues. DNA for the CDR3: TGTGCCAGCAGTGAAAAGGGACAGCAGTATGGCTACACCTTC. Amino acid sequence: CASSEKGQQYGYTF.

The rearrangement joins TRBV7-9 to TRBJ1-5; no clear D. The CDR3 has 15 residues. CDR1 is SEHNR and CDR2 is FQNEAQ in the germline V gene (reference sequence). Trimming took 5 bases from V and 0 from J, leaving 11 bases between them. The CDR3 region has the DNA TGTGCCAGCAGCGCCGGGCTTAATAGCAATCAGCCCCAGCATTTT. It yields the protein CASSAGLNSNQPQHF.

The V gene is TRBV20-1, the J gene TRBJ2-7, with 10 positions matching TRBD2. There are 16 residues in the CDR3. The germline V gene has CDR1 DFQATT and CDR2 SNEGSKA (reference sequence). The V segment lost 2 bases and the J segment 5 bases; nucleotides outside the gene matches: 12. CDR3 loop: CSARSLAGDFSHEQYF. CDR3 nucleotides: TGCAGTGCTAGATCCCTAGCGGGAGATTTTTCCCACGAGCAGTACTTC.

CDR3 sequence (DNA): TGTGCCAGCAGCCAAGATGGGACACGGGCACGCAATCAGCCCCAGCATTTT. Residues: CASSQDGTRARNQPQHF. The chain couples TRBV4-2 to TRBJ1-5; D might be TRBD1 (6 bases). Between the trimmed V and J ends, which lost 0 bases and 2 bases, there was a span of 14 bases. Germline V gives CDR1 LGHNA, CDR2 YNFKEQ. CDR3 length equals 17 residues.

The rearrangement uses TRBV7-3 and TRBJ2-7; 15 bases map to TRBD2. Per germline, CDR1 SGHTA and CDR2 FQGTGA. This CDR3 is built from 16 residues. Trimming at V came to 0 bases and at J to 4 bases, leaving 1 base not matched to a gene. Here the CDR3 reads CASSLTGTSGRYEQYF. CDR3 bases: TGTGCCAGCAGCTTAACGGGGACTAGCGGGAGGTACGAGCAGTACTTC. The whole variable domain, filled in from reference TRBV7-3 and TRBJ2-7, reads GAGVSQTPSNKVTEKGKYVELRCDPISGHTALYWYRQSLGQGPEFLIYFQGTGAADDSGLPNDRFFAVRPEGSVSTLKIQRTERGDSAVYLCASSLTGTSGRYEQYFGPGTRLTVT.

This chain joins TRBV5-1 and TRBJ1-5; 9 bases are a match to TRBD1. The CDR3 extends over 15 amino acids. V shed 4 bases, J shed 1 base, and the junction held 3 bases outside the gene matches. Germline CDR1 is SGHRS and CDR2 is YFSETQ. CDR3 sequence (DNA): TGCGCCAGCAGCCCGGACAGGGGAAGCAATCAGCCCCAGCATTTT. Its protein product is CASSPDRGSNQPQHF.

Written as DNA, the CDR3 is TGTGCCTGGAGTAGGACTAGGGGCCAGATCGTGCAGTACTTC. As protein: CAWSRTRGQIVQYF. This sequence joins TRBV30 and TRBJ2-5; 7 bases map to TRBD2. Germline CDR1 reads GTSNPN; CDR2 reads SVGIG (reference sequence). The CDR3 runs 14 residues. The ends lost 2 bases at V and 11 bases at J; junction bases unmatched: 14. Looking up the rest from reference TRBV30 and TRBJ2-5 gives the full variable domain: SQTIHQWPATLVQPVGSPLSLECTVEGTSNPNLYWYRQAAGRGLQLLFYSVGIGQISSEVPQNLSASRPQDRQFILSSKKLLLSDSGFYLCAWSRTRGQIVQYFGPGTRLLVL.

The chain recombines TRBV10-3 with TRBJ2-5; TRBD1 or TRBD2 may be the D gene (5 bases each). The assigned J gene may be wrong: the sequence end matches TRBJ2-7 better. This CDR3 is built from 12 residues. The germline V gene encodes CDR1 ENHRY and CDR2 SYGVKD. The CDR3 coding sequence is TGTGCCATCAGTGTTTTGGGGGACGAGCAGTACTTC. This gives the protein CAISVLGDEQYF.

The V call is TRBV3-1, the J call TRBJ1-1; 8 bases match TRBD1. The CDR3 is 15 residues long. Unmatched junction bases numbered 5, after V lost 4 bases and J lost 1 base. Germline CDR1 is LGHDT and CDR2 is YNNKEL (reference sequence). The CDR3 protein is CASSLTGGENTEAFF. The CDR3 DNA is TGTGCCAGCAGCCTTACAGGGGGGGAGAACACTGAAGCTTTCTTT.

This clonotype turned up a few times. The rearrangement uses TRBV2 and TRBJ2-6, with 8 bases fitting TRBD1. CDR3 length equals 15 residues. Trimming at V came to 5 bases and at J to 2 bases, leaving 2 bases not matched to a gene. Per germline, CDR1 SNHLY and CDR2 FYNNEI. Here the CDR3 reads CASSSQGAGANVLTF. The CDR3 nucleotides read TGTGCCAGCAGTTCACAGGGGGCTGGGGCCAACGTCCTGACTTTC.

Details on this clonotype: A much larger clone sits a single nucleotide away, making a read error possible. The genes are TRBV27 and TRBJ2-6; D is unresolved. Looked up from germline, CDR1 is MNHEY and CDR2 is SMNVEV (reference sequence). The CDR3 consists of 13 residues. V gave up 5 bases and J gave up 6 bases, with 8 bases separating them. CDR3 in amino acids: CASSTQVANVLTF. The CDR3 DNA sequence: TGTGCCAGCAGTACCCAGGTGGCCAACGTCCTGACTTTC. Full variable domain (rest looked up from reference TRBV27 and TRBJ2-6): EAQVTQNPRYLITVTGKKLTVTCSQNMNHEYMSWYRQDPGLGLRQIYYSMNVEVTDKGDVPEGYKVSRKEKRNFPLILESPSPNQTSLYFCASSTQVANVLTFGAGSRLTVL.

The V call is TRBV20-1, the J call TRBJ2-5, with D tentatively TRBD1 (6 bases). V lost 5 bases to trimming and J lost 3 bases, with 16 bases between them. Germline V gene data show CDR1 as DFQATT and CDR2 as SNEGSKA (reference sequence). This CDR3 comprises 14 residues. The CDR3: CSAYRVAGKETQYF. The CDR3 DNA sequence: TGCAGTGCTTACAGGGTTGCAGGAAAAGAGACCCAGTACTTC.

This chain joins TRBV13 and TRBJ2-3; D remains ambiguous. Trimming shortened V by 5 bases and J by 7 bases, and 10 bases separated the two germline ends. Germline loops: CDR1 PRHDT, CDR2 FYEKMQ (reference sequence). The CDR3 runs 12 residues. The CDR3: CASSQAPNTQYF. Written as DNA, the CDR3 is TGTGCCAGCAGCCAAGCGCCCAATACGCAGTATTTT.

The DNA of the CDR3 is TGTGCCAGCAGCCCCTTTCTCGAGCCGGGACAGGTGGAAAAACTGTTTTTT. It specifies CASSPFLEPGQVEKLFF. The chain employs TRBV7-8 and TRBJ1-4, with TRBD1 matching 8 bases. Germline V gives CDR1 SGHVS, CDR2 FQNEAQ. CDR3 length equals 17 residues. V lost 5 bases, J lost 8 bases, and 16 bases stayed unmatched. Variable domain in full (rest from reference TRBV7-8 and TRBJ1-4): GAGVSQSPRYKVAKRGQDVALRCDPISGHVSLFWYQQALGQGPEFLTYFQNEAQLDKSGLPSDRFFAERPEGSVSTLKIQRTQQEDSAVYLCASSPFLEPGQVEKLFFGSGTQLSVL.

This clonotype has a count of ten or more. The rearrangement uses TRBV6-6 and TRBJ2-2; maybe TRBD2 (5 bases). CDR1 is MNHNY, CDR2 SVGAGI, per germline (reference sequence). Trimming pared 8 bases from V and 0 bases from J, leaving 13 bases between. CDR3 size: 15 residues. Here the CDR3 reads CASLMGAANTGELFF. The CDR3, as DNA: TGTGCCAGCCTCATGGGAGCGGCGAACACCGGGGAGCTGTTTTTT.

Turning to this clonotype: This may be a read error, as it is one base from a much larger clone. The gene calls are TRBV5-1 and TRBJ2-1, with D uncertain. The CDR3 extends over 14 amino acids. Germline CDR1 SGHRS, CDR2 YFSETQ. The CDR3 loop reads CTSSLAAQLDEQFF. The CDR3, as DNA: TGCACCAGCAGCTTGGCGGCACAGTTGGATGAGCAGTTCTTC.

The chain employs TRBV6-1 and TRBJ2-2; possibly TRBD2 for D (5 bases). Germline V lookup: CDR1 MNHNS, CDR2 SASEGT. Trimming pared 2 bases from V and 4 bases from J, leaving 11 bases between. This CDR3 has 15 residues. As DNA, the CDR3 is TGTGCCAGCAGTGAACAACCAGAGGGCACCGGGGAGCTGTTTTTT. Translated: CASSEQPEGTGELFF.

V usage is TRBV7-2 and J usage is TRBJ1-1; TRBD1 might be the D (6 bases). The germline CDR1 and CDR2 sequences are SGHTA and FQGNSA. V was shortened by 5 bases and J by 5 bases, with 15 bases between the two germline ends. This CDR3 contains 14 residues. CDR3 sequence (DNA): TGTGCCAGCAGCGTGAGGGGGGCGCAGACTGAAGCTTTCTTT. This gives the protein CASSVRGAQTEAFF.

This clonotype was counted only a few times. The genes are TRBV7-9 and TRBJ1-2, with TRBD1 identical over 7 bases. Looked up from germline, CDR1 is SEHNR and CDR2 is FQNEAQ (reference sequence). The CDR3 is 15 amino acids. Unmatched junction bases numbered 6, after V lost 1 base and J lost 4 bases. CDR3 amino acids: CASSLGDSSVYGYTF. Written as DNA, the CDR3 is TGTGCCAGCAGCTTAGGGGACAGTTCCGTCTATGGCTACACCTTC.

This clonotype turned up a few times. The V and J genes are TRBV27 and TRBJ2-6; D remains unclear. The CDR3 contains 16 residues. Trimming stripped 5 bases from V and 3 bases from J, with 14 bases between. Germline V gene data show CDR1 as MNHEY and CDR2 as SMNVEV (reference sequence). CDR3 protein: CASSPPPLDGANVLTF. CDR3 nucleotide sequence: TGTGCCAGCAGTCCTCCGCCTCTTGATGGGGCCAACGTCCTGACTTTC.

The J gene is TRBJ2-5, the V gene TRBV3-1; D unclear. The CDR3 extends over 16 amino acids. Germline CDR1 LGHDT, CDR2 YNNKEL (reference sequence). The V and J ends lost 2 bases and 2 bases respectively, with 15 bases between them. Here the CDR3 reads CASSQFRRSEQETQYF. As DNA, the CDR3 is TGTGCCAGCAGCCAATTCCGACGCTCGGAGCAAGAGACCCAGTACTTC.

The chain joins TRBV27 to TRBJ2-4; a possible D gene is TRBD1 (6 bases). Trimming removed 6 bases at V and 5 bases at J, with 11 bases between. This CDR3 comprises 13 residues. Germline V gene data show CDR1 as MNHEY and CDR2 as SMNVEV (reference sequence). CDR3: CASRMGAQNIQYF. Written as DNA, the CDR3 is TGTGCCAGCAGGATGGGGGCTCAAAACATTCAGTACTTC.